Below are 2 T cell receptor beta chains sequenced from a single sample in a study of neurological immune-mediated disorders. TCRdb reanalysed the 5' RACE reads using MiXCR and keeps one entry per CDR3 protein. The table records under 80,000 distinct CDR3 sequences, around an eighth of them present only once. Sequencing input: PBMCs. The receptors were gathered from a woman aged 45-65 years in good health.

This clonotype was counted at least ten times. The V call is TRBV20-1, the J call TRBJ2-3, with a weak D call TRBD2 (6 bases). CDR1 DFQATT and CDR2 SNEGSKA come from the germline V gene (reference sequence). Trimming stripped 5 bases from V and 0 bases from J, with 12 bases between. The CDR3 sequence is 14 residues long. CDR3 coding DNA: TGCAGTGCTCCCGGGACTTTCAGCACAGATACGCAGTATTTT. It codes for CSAPGTFSTDTQYF.

A remark on this clonotype: One junction end does not reproduce the germline sequence, and a read error may be involved. V usage is TRBV11-2 and J usage is TRBJ2-7, with 7 positions matching TRBD2. Germline values: CDR1 SGHAT, CDR2 FQNNGV. The CDR3 loop spans 15 amino acids. CDR3 in amino acids: CASSLDLAAFYAQYF. DNA of the CDR3: TGTGCCAGCAGCTTAGATCTAGCGGCATTCTACGCGCAGTACTTC. Together with reference TRBV11-2 and TRBJ2-7, the CDR3 gives the full variable domain: EAGVAQSPRYKIIEKRQSVAFWCNPISGHATLYWYQQILGQGPKLLIQFQNNGVVDDSQLPKDRFSAERLKGVDSTLKIQPAKLEDSAVYLCASSLDLAAFYAQYFGPGTRLTVT.